This T cell receptor beta chain appears in the sequencing data of a study of Graves' ophthalmopathy and Graves' hyperthyroidism. Findings and limits, study-wide: Blood shared most expanded thyroid clonotypes above 0.001 frequency.

Per germline, CDR1 MNHNS and CDR2 SASEGT. Trimming cost V 3 bases and J 3 bases, with 12 bases left between them. This CDR3 is built from 14 residues. Amplification of the TCR beta CDR3 regions used RNA transcripts (as template). First-round RT-PCR with HTBI primers preceded a second-round multiplex PCR. One entry per CDR3 protein, called by TCRdb with MiXCR from the multiplex PCR reads. The repertoire holds about 15,000 distinct CDR3 sequences, approximately 49% seen once, with 45% to 55% in the top ten. Points on this clonotype: Its target is unknown.

Material: peripheral blood. The chain employs TRBV6-1 and TRBJ2-7; D possibly corresponds to TRBD1 (5 bases). This receptor was identified in a woman under 40 with Graves' ophthalmopathy. CDR3 coding DNA: TGTGCCAGCAGTGACATCCTAGGGGTCTACGAGCAGTACTTC. Residues: CASSDILGVYEQYF.